The 19 T cell receptor beta chains below come from one sample, sequenced in a study of cytomegalovirus exposure and HLA in healthy donors. PCR involved 60 Vbeta and 13 Jbeta primers. Assay: immunoSEQ multiplex PCR; the TCRdb copy retains only in-frame clones and omits some. This repertoire shows approximately 120,000 clones, around 77% found once; its top ten account for about 1.3%. Material for sequencing was PBMCs. The receptor set was obtained from a man in his forties or fifties in good health and CMV-seronegative.

The chain carries TRBV28 and TRBJ1-2; possibly TRBD1 for D (6 bases). In germline, CDR1 is MDHEN, CDR2 SYDVKM. Trimming took off 8 bases at V and 5 bases at J, with 15 bases between the two ends. CDR3 length: 13 amino acids. This CDR3 is CASGRGGAYGYTF. As DNA, the CDR3 is TGTGCCAGCGGGCGTGGGGGCGCGTATGGCTACACCTTC.

CDR3: CAAGGSYNEQFF. CDR3 nucleotides: TGTGCCGCTGGGGGGTCCTACAATGAGCAGTTCTTC. The V gene is TRBV18, the J gene TRBJ2-1, with TRBD2 as a possible D gene (6 bases). V was trimmed by 11 bases and J by 1 base, leaving 9 bases between them. Germline V lookup: CDR1 KGHSH, CDR2 LQKENI. The CDR3 spans 12 residues. The full variable domain, completed using reference TRBV18 and TRBJ2-1, is NAGVMQNPRHLVRRRGQEARLRCSPMKGHSHVYWYRQLPEEGLKFMVYLQKENIIDESGMPKERFSAEFPKEGPSILRIQQVVRGDSAAYFCAAGGSYNEQFFGPGTRLTVL.

The rearrangement joins TRBV10-3 to TRBJ1-1; maybe TRBD1 (5 bases). This CDR3 spans 15 amino acids. Trimming pared 4 bases from V and 3 bases from J, leaving 15 bases between. CDR1 and CDR2 from the germline V gene are ENHRY and SYGVKD. The CDR3 region has the DNA TGTGCCATCAGTGCGGGGCCAGGGAGGGACACTGAAGCTTTCTTT. Amino acid sequence: CAISAGPGRDTEAFF.

This clone was seen once. V gene TRBV28 combines with J gene TRBJ1-4; 8 nucleotides line up with TRBD1. The CDR3 runs 17 residues. Germline trimming cut 3 bases from V and 1 base from J; bases unmatched to any gene: 7. Per the germline V gene, CDR1 is MDHEN and CDR2 is SYDVKM. The CDR3 nucleotides are TGTGCCAGCAGTTTTTCGGGGACAGGAAAAACTAATGAAAAACTGTTTTTT. Translation: CASSFSGTGKTNEKLFF.

The V and J genes are TRBV10-2 and TRBJ1-5, with TRBD1 identical over 10 bases. Germline CDR1 and CDR2: WSHSY and SAAADI. The CDR3 spans 21 residues. The trim removed 1 base at V and 2 bases at J, leaving 17 bases unmatched. CDR3 amino acids: CASSEWDRGGRPGSGNQPQHF. In nucleotides, the CDR3 is TGCGCCAGCAGTGAGTGGGACAGGGGCGGCAGGCCGGGTTCGGGCAATCAGCCCCAGCATTTT.

This clone was observed once. This sequence joins TRBV7-2 and TRBJ2-5; tentative D call: TRBD2 (6 bases). Germline CDR1 is SGHTA and CDR2 is FQGNSA. Deletions cut 4 bases from V and 1 base from J, with 13 bases between. The CDR3 is 15 residues long. Here the CDR3 DNA reads TGTGCCAGCAGCTCGATGGGACTCCCCCAAGAGACCCAGTACTTC. Protein product: CASSSMGLPQETQYF.

The V and J genes are TRBV5-6 and TRBJ1-2; 11 bases map to TRBD1. V lost 3 bases and J lost 5; bases outside the gene matches: 6. Germline V gene sequence: CDR1 SGHDT, CDR2 YYEEEE. This CDR3 has 15 amino acids. The CDR3 bases are TGTGCCAGCAGCTACACGGACAGGGGGCTTTATGGCTACACCTTC. As protein: CASSYTDRGLYGYTF.

The chain couples TRBV7-9 to TRBJ1-3; TRBD1 matches at 9 bases. Germline assignment: CDR1 SEHNR and CDR2 FQNEAQ (reference sequence). Germline trimming cut 4 bases from V and 8 bases from J; bases unmatched to any gene: 9. The CDR3 has 15 residues. CDR3 sequence reads: CASSSRTGDGDTIYF. The CDR3 nucleotides read TGTGCCAGCAGCTCTAGGACAGGGGACGGGGACACCATATATTTT.

The chain is built from TRBV7-9 and TRBJ2-7; D call uncertain. Trimming left V 4 bases short and J 0 bases short, with 7 bases between. Germline CDR1 SEHNR, CDR2 FQNEAQ (reference sequence). CDR3 length: 13 residues. The CDR3: CASSSWASYEQYF. The CDR3 nucleotides read TGTGCCAGCAGCTCCTGGGCCTCCTACGAGCAGTACTTC. The whole variable domain, filled in from reference TRBV7-9 and TRBJ2-7, reads DTGVSQNPRHKITKRGQNVTFRCDPISEHNRLYWYRQTLGQGPEFLTYFQNEAQLEKSRLLSDRFSAERPKGSFSTLEIQRTEQGDSAMYLCASSSWASYEQYFGPGTRLTVT.

The chain has TRBV10-1 and TRBJ2-4; 8 bases are a match to TRBD2. The CDR3 loop spans 16 amino acids. V shed 3 bases and J 3 bases; nucleotides not matched to a gene: 7. Germline V lookup: CDR1 WNHNN, CDR2 SYGVQD (reference sequence). This chain's CDR3 is CASSEERELGKNIQYF. CDR3 DNA: TGCGCCAGCAGTGAAGAGCGGGAGCTTGGCAAAAACATTCAGTACTTC.

CDR3 loop: CASSFNRPSRGETQYF. CDR3 in DNA: TGCGCCAGCAGCTTCAACAGGCCCTCCCGAGGAGAGACCCAGTACTTC. The rearrangement uses TRBV5-1 and TRBJ2-5; weak D call: TRBD1 (5 bases). V was pared by 2 bases and J by 4 bases, with 18 bases between. Germline CDR1 is SGHRS and CDR2 is YFSETQ. The CDR3 has 16 amino acids.

The rearrangement joins TRBV6-6 to TRBJ1-4; 7 nucleotides line up with TRBD1. Unmatched junction bases numbered 1, after V lost 0 bases and J lost 6 bases. The length of the CDR3 is 14 residues. CDR1 and CDR2 from the germline V gene are MNHNY and SVGAGI (reference sequence). CDR3 protein: CASSYSGGDEKLFF. In nucleotides, the CDR3 is TGTGCCAGCAGTTACTCAGGGGGCGATGAAAAACTGTTTTTT.

The chain links TRBV4-2 to TRBJ1-5; D might be TRBD1 (6 bases). Germline lookup yields CDR1 LGHNA and CDR2 YNFKEQ. Trimming cost V 2 bases and J 6 bases, with 14 bases left between them. This CDR3 contains 15 residues. This chain's CDR3 is CASSQTTGMGQPQHF. CDR3 in DNA: TGTGCCAGCAGCCAAACAACAGGGATGGGTCAGCCCCAGCATTTT.

This clone appeared a few times. This rearrangement joins TRBV10-3 to TRBJ2-2, with D possibly TRBD2 on 6 matching bases. The germline V gene has CDR1 ENHRY and CDR2 SYGVKD. The CDR3 totals 13 residues. Trimming stripped 11 bases from V and 5 bases from J, with 15 bases between. Here the CDR3 reads CAALAGRTGELFF. CDR3 coding DNA: TGTGCCGCCCTTGCGGGGCGGACCGGGGAGCTGTTTTTT.

The chain combines TRBV18 with TRBJ2-5, with 12 bases matching TRBD2. The J call is in doubt because the DNA end fits TRBJ2-7 better. The V gene's germline CDR1 is KGHSH and CDR2 LQKENI. The CDR3 totals 19 residues. CDR3 sequence reads: CASSPLGLAGGTTSYEQYF. The DNA for the CDR3 is TGTGCCAGCTCACCACTCGGCCTAGCGGGAGGGACAACATCCTACGAGCAGTACTTC.

The V call is TRBV10-3, the J call TRBJ1-1; TRBD1 matches 9 bases. The germline CDR1 and CDR2 sequences are ENHRY and SYGVKD. The trim removed 0 bases at V and 1 base at J, leaving 6 bases unmatched. This CDR3 spans 17 amino acids. Here the CDR3 reads CAISESTGQGANTEAFF. Here the CDR3 DNA reads TGTGCCATCAGTGAGTCGACGGGACAGGGCGCGAACACTGAAGCTTTCTTT.

This clone was recorded a few times. The chain employs TRBV18 and TRBJ2-7, with a weak D call TRBD2 (6 bases). This CDR3 contains 13 residues. Germline values: CDR1 KGHSH, CDR2 LQKENI. V lost 1 base, J lost 6 bases, and 10 bases lay in between. Here the CDR3 DNA reads TGTGCCAGCTCACCACGGCGGGGAGGCGAGCAGTACTTC. Translating it yields CASSPRRGGEQYF.

The chain uses TRBV19 and TRBJ1-1; the match to TRBD1 covers 7 bases. V shed 8 bases and J 5 bases; nucleotides not matched to a gene: 5. Looked up from germline, CDR1 is LNHDA and CDR2 is SQIVND (reference sequence). The CDR3 has 12 amino acids. The CDR3 loop is CASGDRETEAFF. CDR3 nucleotide sequence: TGTGCCAGTGGAGACAGGGAAACTGAAGCTTTCTTT.

The chain couples TRBV7-6 to TRBJ2-3; D ambiguous. Between the trimmed V and J ends, which lost 4 bases and 2 bases, there was a span of 7 bases. This CDR3 comprises 13 residues. CDR1 is SGHVS and CDR2 is FNYEAQ in the germline V gene. The CDR3 loop is CASSSTYTDTQYF. The CDR3 coding sequence is TGTGCCAGCAGCTCGACATACACAGATACGCAGTATTTT.